The 14 T cell receptor beta chains listed next were all sequenced from one sample in a study of radiation and T cells in renal cell carcinoma. Produced via immunoSEQ multiplex PCR; TCRdb's table is partial and in-frame only. The table includes tens of thousands of clones, 89% detected once. As for time point: blood 4 weeks post-SBRT, at nephrectomy. Treatment here: 15 Gy SBRT to primary tumor, nephrectomy 4 weeks later. The sequences come from blood, collected from a patient whose treatment included radiotherapy and nephrectomy. These receptors all stem from a woman in her 70s with renal cell carcinoma.

The chain combines TRBV30 with TRBJ1-2; no definite D call. This CDR3 has 13 amino acids. Trimming removed 4 bases at V and 8 bases at J, with 17 bases between. Germline V CDR1 and CDR2: GTSNPN, SVGIG (reference sequence). DNA for the CDR3: TGTGCCTGGATTCACGCCATGTGGTCCGGCTACACCTTC. This encodes CAWIHAMWSGYTF.

This chain connects TRBV4-2 to TRBJ2-1; TRBD2 agrees at 10 bases. The CDR3 has 16 amino acids. Germline values: CDR1 LGHNA, CDR2 YNFKEQ. J gave up 2 bases and V 0 bases, and 1 base lay outside the gene matches. In DNA form, the CDR3 reads TGTGCCAGCAGCCAAGATGGGACTAGCGCCTACAATGAGCAGTTCTTC. It codes for CASSQDGTSAYNEQFF.

V and J are TRBV27 and TRBJ1-6; maybe TRBD1 (6 bases). CDR3 length: 16 residues. The germline V gene has CDR1 MNHEY and CDR2 SMNVEV (reference sequence). Trimming stripped 10 bases from V and 4 bases from J, with 20 bases between. In DNA form, the CDR3 reads TGTGCCACCATGCCCCCGGGACAAAGGTATAATTCACCCCTCCACTTT. Its translation is CATMPPGQRYNSPLHF.

The chain recombines TRBV27 with TRBJ2-3; the match to TRBD2 covers 7 bases. This CDR3 comprises 16 residues. Germline lookup yields CDR1 MNHEY and CDR2 SMNVEV (reference sequence). Germline trimming cut 2 bases from V and 1 base from J; bases unmatched to any gene: 6. CDR3 protein: CASSLRMAGGTDTQYF. The CDR3 DNA is TGTGCCAGCAGTTTAAGAATGGCGGGGGGCACAGATACGCAGTATTTT.

This chain links TRBV19 with TRBJ1-2; the D gene is possibly TRBD1 (5 bases). The CDR3 covers 11 residues. Trimming shortened V by 3 bases and J by 8 bases, and 7 bases separated the two germline ends. CDR1 and CDR2 from the germline V gene are LNHDA and SQIVND (reference sequence). CDR3 amino acids: CASSIPGGYTF. CDR3 in DNA: TGTGCCAGTAGTATTCCAGGGGGCTACACCTTC.

The gene calls are TRBV28 and TRBJ1-1; perhaps TRBD1 as D (6 bases). Looked up from germline, CDR1 is MDHEN and CDR2 is SYDVKM. The CDR3 loop spans 14 amino acids. V was cut by 7 bases and J by 4 bases, with 16 bases left in between. DNA for the CDR3: TGTGCCAGCATCAAAGGGGGGGGATTCACTGAAGCTTTCTTT. Its translation: CASIKGGGFTEAFF.

This chain's CDR3 is CASSADRGMNTEAFF. DNA of the CDR3: TGTGCCAGTAGTGCGGACAGGGGGATGAACACTGAAGCTTTCTTT. The J gene is TRBJ1-1, the V gene TRBV19; 10 nucleotides align to TRBD1. Germline V gene lookup returns CDR1 LNHDA and CDR2 SQIVND (reference sequence). The CDR3 consists of 15 residues. V lost 5 bases, J lost 0 bases, and 3 bases stayed unmatched.

The chain uses TRBV16 and TRBJ1-4; D may be TRBD1 (5 bases). In germline, CDR1 is KGHSY, CDR2 FQNENV. V dropped 0 bases and J dropped 3 bases, with 8 bases sitting between them. The CDR3 totals 15 residues. The CDR3 loop reads CASSQSRGPNEKLFF. In DNA, the CDR3 is TGTGCCAGCAGCCAATCCCGGGGCCCTAATGAAAAACTGTTTTTT.

The chain recombines TRBV11-2 with TRBJ2-2; D may be TRBD1 (6 bases). Trimming left V 6 bases short and J 1 base short, with 15 bases between. Germline CDR1 SGHAT, CDR2 FQNNGV. This CDR3 is 16 amino acids long. CDR3 amino acids: CASSPVQGKNTGELFF. The CDR3 DNA reads as TGTGCCAGCAGTCCCGTACAGGGAAAGAACACCGGGGAGCTGTTTTTT.

The chain is built from TRBV5-1 and TRBJ1-1; tentative D call: TRBD1 (6 bases). The CDR3 loop spans 13 amino acids. Trimming left V 4 bases short and J 1 base short, with 8 bases between. CDR1 is SGHRS and CDR2 is YFSETQ in the germline V gene. Here the CDR3 DNA reads TGCGCCAGCAGCGGGGGACAGAACACTGAAGCTTTCTTT. It codes for CASSGGQNTEAFF.

The chain recombines TRBV5-5 with TRBJ2-7; D may correspond to TRBD1 or TRBD2 (5 bases each). Germline loops: CDR1 SGHKS, CDR2 YYEKEE (reference sequence). V lost 0 bases to trimming and J lost 3 bases, with 16 bases between them. The CDR3 sequence is 16 residues long. CDR3 in DNA: TGTGCCAGCAGCTTGGCCCCAGAGGGGAAGATCTACGAGCAGTACTTC. Its translation is CASSLAPEGKIYEQYF.

The V call is TRBV28, the J call TRBJ2-7; unclear D gene. V lost 6 bases and J lost 7, with 13 bases in between. Per germline, CDR1 MDHEN and CDR2 SYDVKM. CDR3 length: 12 amino acids. The CDR3 nucleotides read TGTGCCAGCAGGATGGGCCGGAGAGAGCAGTACTTC. Its protein is CASRMGRREQYF.

This sequence joins TRBV30 and TRBJ2-2, with TRBD2 matching 8 bases. This CDR3 is 13 amino acids long. V lost 4 bases, J lost 5 bases, and 3 bases stayed unmatched. Germline lookup yields CDR1 GTSNPN and CDR2 SVGIG (reference sequence). CDR3 coding DNA: TGTGCCTGGAAGCGGGGGTTGACCGGGGAGCTGTTTTTT. This encodes CAWKRGLTGELFF.

CDR3 nucleotide sequence: TGCGCCAGCACCACTCTAGCGGACACCGGGGAGCTGTTTTTT. Translating it yields CASTTLADTGELFF. This chain joins TRBV10-2 and TRBJ2-2; 7 nucleotides align to TRBD2. Per the germline V gene, CDR1 is WSHSY and CDR2 is SAAADI. The CDR3 loop spans 14 amino acids. The ends lost 7 bases at V and 3 bases at J; junction bases unmatched: 5.